This T cell receptor beta chain was profiled in a study of cytomegalovirus exposure and HLA in healthy donors. Study-wide results and caveats: With further analysis later on, most CMV-associated TCR beta chains appeared HLA-restricted. It was only CMV serostatus that was available as immune exposure information.

The PCR was carried out with 60 Vbeta primers and 13 Jbeta primers. Repertoires were generated with immunoSEQ multiplex PCR, while TCRdb's copy carries only in-frame clones and drops some. This repertoire shows about 140,000 clones, roughly 75% found once; its top ten account for approximately 2.3%. Points on this clone: Its target is unknown.

The CDR3 is 16 amino acids. Germline V gene sequence: CDR1 LGHNA, CDR2 YNFKEQ. V lost 1 base to trimming and J lost 0 bases, with 12 bases between them. This chain uses TRBV4-2 with TRBJ1-1; a weak D match, TRBD1 (5 bases). Sequencing was performed on PBMCs. The TCR originated in a man aged 25 to 45 in good health and CMV-seronegative. The CDR3 region has the DNA TGTGCCAGCAGCCAAGCTCAGGGTTACCTGAACACTGAAGCTTTCTTT. Translation gives CASSQAQGYLNTEAFF.